This T cell receptor (beta chain) derives from a study of blood T cell repertoires in COVID-19. Study background: Sites in the United States, Italy and Spain provided acute and convalescent COVID-19 samples.

Participants were aged about 18 to 90 years from around 25 US areas. Two negative PCRs, clearance, or symptom resolution characterized the recovered Cohort 3 donors. This CDR3 has 16 amino acids. The ends lost 4 bases at V and 2 bases at J; junction bases unmatched: 5. Profiling relied on immunoSEQ multiplex PCR, and the TCRdb table lists in-frame clones only, not all of them. The repertoire holds fewer than 200,000 clones, with 84% as singletons. The origin of this receptor is a man aged 50 to 60 who had recovered from COVID-19. The chain employs TRBV23-1 and TRBJ1-5; 10 positions match TRBD1. TRBV23-1 is recorded as an ORF, its role being uncertain. Sequenced: PBMCs or T cells enriched from blood (not recorded which). CDR3 nucleotide sequence: TGCGCCAGCAGTCCAGGGACAGGGGAGGGCAATCAGCCCCAGCATTTT. Protein sequence: CASSPGTGEGNQPQHF.